These T cell receptor beta chains were read from a single sample in a study of blood T cell repertoires in COVID-19. Only in-frame clones appear in the TCRdb table, and some are missing; sequencing was by immunoSEQ multiplex PCR. The sample holds approximately 110,000 clones, more than 80% seen once. The sequenced material came from peripheral blood. The receptors here all came from a woman of 80 years or more with COVID-19, enrolled during active disease. The CDR3 runs from the conserved cysteine through the conserved F or W. The D gene is left open where the match is weak. The listing skips clone size in some rows; elsewhere it reads once, few, many or a size class.

TRBJ2-1,NA,TRBV4-1,TRBD2,CASSQWSGTSAYNEQFF,TGCGCCAGCAGCCAATGGTCCGGAACTAGCGCGTACAATGAGCAGTTCTTC
TRBJ2-2,few,TRBV27,NA,CASSLSVAGTGELFF,TGTGCCAGCAGTTTATCTGTGGCGGGCACCGGGGAGCTGTTTTTT
TRBJ1-1,NA,TRBV5-4,NA,CASSLDTSNTEAFF,TGTGCCAGCAGCTTGGACACCTCGAACACTGAAGCTTTCTTT
TRBJ2-7,NA,TRBV5-1,TRBD1,CASSPDRVSPYEQYF,TGCGCCAGCAGCCCCGACAGGGTTTCGCCTTACGAGCAGTACTTC
TRBJ2-7,NA,TRBV28,NA,CASSFTGSSYEQYF,TGTGCCAGCAGTTTCACGGGGAGCTCCTACGAGCAGTACTTC
TRBJ2-1,NA,TRBV7-3,NA,CASSQRVGLYNEQFF,TGTGCCAGCAGCCAGCGGGTGGGGCTCTACAATGAGCAGTTCTTC
TRBJ2-3,NA,TRBV2,TRBD2,CASRVGGTPTDTQYF,TGTGCCAGCAGGGTGGGAGGGACTCCCACAGATACGCAGTATTTT
TRBJ1-1,NA,TRBV6-1,NA,CASSEAGIPNRLVLAEAFF,TGTGCCAGCAGTGAAGCCGGGATTCCAAACAGACTAGTCCTGGCTGAAGCTTTCTTT
TRBJ1-4,NA,TRBV7-9,NA,CASSLDSYNEKLFF,TGTGCCAGCAGCTTAGACAGTTATAATGAAAAACTGTTTTTT
TRBJ2-1,NA,TRBV7-7,TRBD2,CASSRGLAGDNEQFF,TGTGCTAGCAGCCGCGGACTAGCGGGAGACAATGAGCAGTTCTTC
TRBJ2-2,NA,TRBV19,NA,CASKGRTNTGEPFF,TGTGCCAGTAAGGGCAGAACAAACACCGGGGAGCCGTTTTTT